This passage covers 19 T cell receptor beta chains from one sample sequenced in a study of T cell responses to AZD1222 COVID-19 vaccine. Data came from immunoSEQ multiplex PCR; TCRdb stores just in-frame clones and leaves some out. The sample lists 200,000 or so clones, more than 75% occurring once. This material consisted of peripheral blood, taken on day 0 of MenACWY control vaccination. The receptors were gathered from an adult in good health.

This sequence joins TRBV7-6 and TRBJ2-5; 8 bases are a match to TRBD2. Germline values: CDR1 SGHVS, CDR2 FNYEAQ. The CDR3 totals 17 residues. V was pared by 1 base and J by 0 bases, with 7 bases of the junction left unmatched. CDR3 nucleotides: TGTGCCAGCAGCTTAGGGGGGTCTAGCGGGTACCAAGAGACCCAGTACTTC. Translation: CASSLGGSSGYQETQYF. The full variable domain, completed using reference TRBV7-6 and TRBJ2-5, is GAGVSQSPRYKVTKRGQDVALRCDPISGHVSLYWYRQALGQGPEFLTYFNYEAQQDKSGLPNDRFSAERPEGSISTLTIQRTEQRDSAMYRCASSLGGSSGYQETQYFGPGTRLLVL.

This clone has just a few counts. This chain uses TRBV15 with TRBJ2-1, with 9 bases fitting TRBD1. Losses at the gene ends were 5 bases for V and 8 bases for J; bases not matched to a gene: 7. There are 14 residues in the CDR3. Germline values: CDR1 LNHNV, CDR2 YYDKDF (reference sequence). The chain's CDR3 is CATSPRGQGYEQFF. Written as DNA, the CDR3 is TGTGCCACCAGCCCGCGGGGACAGGGCTATGAGCAGTTCTTC.

The rearrangement uses TRBV30 and TRBJ1-3; D may be TRBD1 (5 bases). Germline V gene sequence: CDR1 GTSNPN, CDR2 SVGIG (reference sequence). V was trimmed by 2 bases and J by 4 bases, leaving 9 bases between them. CDR3 size: 13 residues. CDR3 in DNA: TGTGCCTGGAGTACCACAGGCGGAAACACCATATATTTT. This codes for CAWSTTGGNTIYF.

This chain uses TRBV9 with TRBJ1-2, with TRBD1 matching over 8 bases. The CDR3 has 17 residues. CDR1 and CDR2 (germline): SGDLS, YYNGEE. Germline trimming cut 6 bases from V and 0 bases from J; bases unmatched to any gene: 13. The CDR3 DNA is TGTGCCAGCACCCCGGGACAGGATTTACAAACTAACTATGGCTACACCTTC. This sequence encodes CASTPGQDLQTNYGYTF.

This chain connects TRBV7-2 to TRBJ1-6; TRBD1 matches at 10 bases. The J segment lost 9 bases and the V segment lost 0 bases, leaving 8 bases of the junction unmatched. The CDR3 spans 17 residues. Germline V gene lookup returns CDR1 SGHTA and CDR2 FQGNSA. The CDR3 DNA sequence: TGTGCCAGCAGCTTAGCCCCCCCGGGACAGGGGAGTTCACCCCTCCACTTT. This encodes CASSLAPPGQGSSPLHF.

The rearrangement joins TRBV27 to TRBJ1-1; the match to TRBD1 covers 7 bases. This CDR3 is built from 17 residues. After removal of 2 bases from V and 5 bases from J, the junction contained 14 bases not matched to a gene. Looked up from germline, CDR1 is MNHEY and CDR2 is SMNVEV (reference sequence). The CDR3 sequence: CASSLIPLLQGRTEAFF. CDR3 bases: TGTGCCAGCAGTTTAATCCCTTTACTACAGGGGCGAACTGAAGCTTTCTTT.

This chain uses TRBV19 with TRBJ2-4; 8 bases match TRBD2. The CDR3 loop spans 19 amino acids. J lost 1 base, V lost 2 bases, and 13 bases had no gene match. Germline lookup yields CDR1 LNHDA and CDR2 SQIVND (reference sequence). This CDR3 is CASSISGGKQLLAKNIQYF. The CDR3 DNA follows: TGTGCCAGTAGTATAAGCGGGGGTAAACAATTGCTTGCCAAAAACATTCAGTACTTC.

The chain is built from TRBV6-5 and TRBJ1-1; no clear D gene. Germline V CDR1 and CDR2: MNHEY, SVGAGI. V dropped 6 bases and J dropped 0 bases, with 5 bases sitting between them. The CDR3 is made up of 12 amino acids. CDR3 DNA: TGTGCCAGCAGCCGGATGAACACTGAAGCTTTCTTT. Its translation is CASSRMNTEAFF.

This chain links TRBV6-5 with TRBJ1-5, with TRBD1 identical over 7 bases. V was clipped by 6 bases and J by 5 bases; unmatched bases: 7. The length of the CDR3 is 14 residues. Germline V gene data show CDR1 as MNHEY and CDR2 as SVGAGI. The CDR3 here is CASRDEQGYQPQHF. CDR3 nucleotide sequence: TGTGCCAGCAGGGACGAACAGGGGTATCAGCCCCAGCATTTT.

The J gene is TRBJ2-5, the V gene TRBV18; a possible D gene is TRBD1 (5 bases). The germline gives CDR1 KGHSH, CDR2 LQKENI. Trimming removed 3 bases at V and 2 bases at J, with 10 bases between. This CDR3 is 14 amino acids long. DNA for the CDR3: TGTGCCAGCTCACCTCGACAGATTCAAGAGACCCAGTACTTC. As protein: CASSPRQIQETQYF.

This sequence joins TRBV19 and TRBJ2-3; the match to TRBD1 covers 9 bases. CDR3 length: 15 residues. Germline V gene sequence: CDR1 LNHDA, CDR2 SQIVND (reference sequence). V was pared by 4 bases and J by 2 bases, with 4 bases of the junction left unmatched. CDR3 coding DNA: TGTGCCAGTAGTAAGGACAGGGGCCTCACAGATACGCAGTATTTT. Translated: CASSKDRGLTDTQYF.

In this sample, this clone turned up once. This chain connects TRBV9 to TRBJ2-7; 9 bases are a match to TRBD1. The CDR3 covers 15 residues. The trim removed 3 bases at V and 5 bases at J, leaving 9 bases unmatched. Per the germline V gene, CDR1 is SGDLS and CDR2 is YYNGEE. CDR3 sequence reads: CASSGSGTGYDEQYF. The CDR3 coding sequence is TGTGCCAGCAGCGGATCCGGGACAGGGTACGACGAGCAGTACTTC.

This clone has only a few counts. V is TRBV2 and J is TRBJ2-1; no clear D gene. Germline V gives CDR1 SNHLY, CDR2 FYNNEI. The V end lost 2 bases, the J end lost 8 bases, and 7 bases lay between the germline ends. CDR3 size: 12 residues. For the CDR3, the DNA is TGTGCCAGCAGTGAACAAGGGTATGAGCAGTTCTTC. It translates to CASSEQGYEQFF.

The V and J genes are TRBV5-1 and TRBJ2-5, with 10 bases matching TRBD2. Germline V gene data show CDR1 as SGHRS and CDR2 as YFSETQ. With 0 bases clipped from V and 6 bases from J, the junction kept 11 bases outside the gene matches. CDR3 size: 17 residues. This CDR3 is CASSLAAGLAEGKTQYF. CDR3 nucleotides: TGCGCCAGCAGCTTGGCCGCAGGACTAGCGGAGGGGAAGACCCAGTACTTC.

This sequence joins TRBV6-2 or TRBV6-3 and TRBJ1-5; TRBD1 agrees at 9 bases. Germline CDR1 and CDR2: MNHEY and SVGEGT. The CDR3 is made up of 19 amino acids. The J segment lost 2 bases and the V segment lost 5 bases, leaving 16 bases of the junction unmatched. CDR3 region: CASSPRVGTGLVGNQPQHF. CDR3 DNA sequence: TGTGCCAGCAGTCCCCGGGTGGGGACAGGGTTGGTTGGCAATCAGCCCCAGCATTTT.

CDR3 nucleotide sequence: TGTGCCAGCAGCGACGGGACAGCTACCGGGGAGCTGTTTTTT. Translating gives CASSDGTATGELFF. The chain links TRBV5-4 to TRBJ2-2, with TRBD1 identical over 7 bases. V lost 4 bases to trimming and J lost 5 bases; unmatched junction nucleotides: 5. The CDR3 extends over 14 amino acids. The germline CDR1 and CDR2 sequences are SGHNT and YYREEE (reference sequence).

The rearrangement joins TRBV21-1 to TRBJ2-1. TRBV21-1 is given as a pseudogene. The CDR3 runs to 15 residues. The CDR3 DNA sequence: TGTGCCAGCAGCTCCCGGGCCTCGAATACAAATGAGCAGTTCTTC. This codes for CASSSRASNTNEQFF.

The chain couples TRBV5-6 to TRBJ2-1; 12 nucleotides match TRBD2. Germline CDR1 SGHDT, CDR2 YYEEEE. CDR3 length: 19 residues. After removal of 1 base from V and 4 bases from J, the junction contained 12 bases not matched to a gene. This CDR3 is CASSLSASGRGGIYNEQFF. Here the CDR3 DNA reads TGTGCCAGCAGCTTGTCGGCTAGCGGGAGGGGAGGGATTTACAATGAGCAGTTCTTC.

The chain is built from TRBV5-1 and TRBJ2-2; D not resolved. From germline, CDR1 is SGHRS and CDR2 YFSETQ. Trimming shortened V by 5 bases and J by 1 base, and 15 bases separated the two germline ends. CDR3 size: 16 residues. The DNA for the CDR3 is TGCGCCAGCAGTCTGCTGGGCAACAGGAACACCGGGGAGCTGTTTTTT. Translating gives CASSLLGNRNTGELFF.